Shown below are 2 T cell receptor beta chains from a single sample sequenced in a study of OX40 agonist ivuxolimab in advanced cancers. Method: immunoSEQ multiplex PCR; TCRdb's copy keeps in-frame clones and lacks some. This sample yields 53,000 or so clones, of which 65% to 85% are seen a single time; about 13% belongs to the top ten. The sequencing here drew on CD4+ or CD8+ T cells sorted from blood, taken in a trial of the OX40 agonist ivuxolimab. These receptors were taken from an adult with an advanced solid tumor such as melanoma, head and neck, liver or kidney cancer.

The chain employs TRBV6-6 and TRBJ2-7; possibly TRBD1 for D (5 bases). CDR3 size: 14 residues. V was trimmed by 5 bases and J by 2 bases, leaving 13 bases between them. CDR1 and CDR2 from the germline V gene are MNHNY and SVGAGI (reference sequence). Here the CDR3 DNA reads TGTGCCAGCAGTGCAGGGTTTCGGGCCTACGAGCAGTACTTC. It yields the protein CASSAGFRAYEQYF.

The genes are TRBV10-2 and TRBJ2-2, with TRBD2 matching over 8 bases. The CDR3 contains 15 residues. Germline V CDR1 and CDR2: WSHSY, SAAADI. V lost 4 bases to trimming and J lost 4 bases; unmatched junction nucleotides: 5. The CDR3 here is CASSGLAGSTGELFF. CDR3 DNA sequence: TGCGCCAGCAGTGGGCTAGCGGGTAGCACCGGGGAGCTGTTTTTT.